One sample yielded the 2 T cell receptor beta chains listed below, sequenced in a study of identical twins. Using its own MiXCR run on the 5' RACE reads, TCRdb lists one record per CDR3 protein. The data hold 400,000 to 500,000 distinct CDR3 sequences, with about 18% observed a single time. The source material was naive T cells sorted from blood. The receptors originated from a man aged 50 to 59 in good health.

This clonotype was recorded a few times. The chain joins TRBV20-1 to TRBJ1-1; tentative D call: TRBD1 (5 bases). V was shortened by 2 bases and J by 1 base, with 11 bases between the two germline ends. CDR3 size: 14 residues. CDR1 is DFQATT, CDR2 SNEGSKA, per germline (reference sequence). Here the CDR3 DNA reads TGCAGTGCTAGACAGGGAGGCAGGAACACTGAAGCTTTCTTT. As protein: CSARQGGRNTEAFF.

This clonotype was recorded a few times. V and J are TRBV7-2 and TRBJ2-1; no reliable D call. Germline CDR1 SGHTA, CDR2 FQGNSA. Trimming left V 1 base short and J 8 bases short, with 9 bases between. The CDR3 loop spans 13 amino acids. CDR3 in DNA: TGTGCCAGCAGCTTAGAAGGTTTCCATGAGCAGTTCTTC. Translated, it gives CASSLEGFHEQFF.